This T cell receptor beta chain was obtained from a study of Ad26.COV2.S vaccination and SARS-CoV-2 variants. General study points: Whether participants received vaccine or placebo, their non-spike TCR breadth was similar.

Germline V gene sequence: CDR1 SGHRS, CDR2 YFSETQ. V gave up 2 bases and J gave up 1 base; unmatched junction bases: 3. The CDR3 spans 16 residues. Generated by immunoSEQ multiplex PCR, the TCRdb table keeps only in-frame clones and is missing some. The table includes 430,000 or so clones, nearly 90% detected once. Comments on this clone: Its cognate antigen is unknown.

Treatment denoted: around 19 received Ad26.COV2.S at low or high dose, single or two shots; about 5 received placebo; per-sample allocation not given. At day 63 after the first vaccine or placebo injection, samples were drawn. Within Boston, the person who donated was an adult of 18-55 years. The gene calls are TRBV5-1 and TRBJ2-2; 9 bases are shared with TRBD2. This clonotype was sampled from a person between 18 and 60 years old who received the Ad26.COV2.S COVID-19 vaccine or a placebo. This specimen was peripheral blood, taken in a trial of Ad26.COV2.S vaccine versus placebo. The CDR3 DNA follows: TGCGCCAGCAGCTTACTTAGCGGGGGGAACACCGGGGAGCTGTTTTTT. Translation: CASSLLSGGNTGELFF. Using reference TRBV5-1 and TRBJ2-2 for the parts outside the CDR3, the full variable domain is KAGVTQTPRYLIKTRGQQVTLSCSPISGHRSVSWYQQTPGQGLQFLFEYFSETQRNKGNFPGRFSGRQFSNSRSEMNVSTLELGDSALYLCASSLLSGGNTGELFFGEGSRLTVL.